These 18 T cell receptor beta chains originate from one sample sequenced in a study of shared clonotypes between healthy human individuals. Terminally differentiated effector memory CD45RA+ cells were excluded by CCR7 positive selection of CD45RO-negative cells. Assay used: immunoSEQ multiplex PCR; TCRdb lists only in-frame clones, some missing. The sample contains around 2,100,000 clones, about 94% of which appear only once. The sample consisted of naive CD8+ T cells sorted from blood. These receptors were obtained from a man between 18 and 35 years old in good health.

The CDR3 DNA is TGTGCCAGCAGTGAAATTAAGATTGGGCAGGGGTTTGTGGCCGAGCAGTACTTC. The encoded protein is CASSEIKIGQGFVAEQYF. V and J are TRBV6-1 and TRBJ2-7, with D perhaps TRBD1 (6 bases). The CDR3 covers 18 residues. Trimming cost V 2 bases and J 6 bases, with 26 bases left between them. CDR1 and CDR2 from the germline V gene are MNHNS and SASEGT.

The chain combines TRBV4-3 with TRBJ1-6; D remains unclear. Trimming removed 0 bases at V and 10 bases at J, with 13 bases between. The CDR3 length is 15 residues. Per germline, CDR1 LGHNA and CDR2 YSLEER. The CDR3 spells CASSQDPRAGSPLHF. The DNA of the CDR3 is TGCGCCAGCAGCCAAGACCCACGGGCGGGGTCACCCCTCCACTTT.

The chain uses TRBV7-2 and TRBJ2-7; tentative D call: TRBD2 (6 bases). The germline V and J ends were trimmed by 1 base and 5 bases, with 6 bases remaining between them. The CDR3 is made up of 12 amino acids. The germline V gene encodes CDR1 SGHTA and CDR2 FQGNSA. CDR3 region: CASSLGGDEQYF. The CDR3, as DNA: TGTGCCAGCAGCTTAGGGGGGGACGAGCAGTACTTC.

This clone was seen only once. J is TRBJ2-2 and V is TRBV4-1, with D unresolved. Trimming shortened V by 6 bases and J by 6 bases, and 8 bases separated the two germline ends. Germline V CDR1 and CDR2: MGHRA, YSYEKL. CDR3 length: 12 residues. As DNA, the CDR3 is TGCGCCAGCAGGGACGGCCCCGGGGAGCTGTTTTTT. This translates into CASRDGPGELFF.

The chain employs TRBV6-9 and TRBJ1-1; D is unclear. Trimming pared 3 bases from V and 6 bases from J, leaving 8 bases between. The CDR3 runs to 12 residues. Germline V gene data show CDR1 as MNHGY and CDR2 as SVAAGI. The DNA for the CDR3 is TGTGCCAGCAGTTACAACGGGGCTGAAGCTTTCTTT. Translating it yields CASSYNGAEAFF.

The gene calls are TRBV7-9 and TRBJ2-2, with TRBD1 matching over 9 bases. This CDR3 contains 19 residues. Germline CDR1 and CDR2: SEHNR and FQNEAQ (reference sequence). The trim removed 4 bases at V and 1 base at J, leaving 13 bases unmatched. The chain's CDR3 is CASSSLILRDRENTGELFF. CDR3 nucleotide sequence: TGTGCCAGCAGCTCGTTAATCTTGAGGGACAGGGAGAACACCGGGGAGCTGTTTTTT.

This clone was recorded only once. The J gene is TRBJ2-3, the V gene TRBV6-6, with 10 bases lining up with TRBD2. Germline CDR1 reads MNHNY; CDR2 reads SVGAGI (reference sequence). The junction had 6 bases not matched to a gene; V was cut back by 4 bases and J by 2 bases. The CDR3 runs to 16 residues. Here the CDR3 reads CASSSLAGVYTDTQYF. In DNA form, the CDR3 reads TGTGCCAGCAGTTCCCTAGCGGGAGTTTACACAGATACGCAGTATTTT.

V usage is TRBV4-1 and J usage is TRBJ2-3, with TRBD2 matching over 9 bases. From germline, CDR1 is MGHRA and CDR2 YSYEKL. CDR3 length: 16 residues. The V and J ends lost 2 bases and 3 bases, in that order; junction bases with no gene match: 6. CDR3 sequence (DNA): TGCGCCAGCAGCCAAAGCGGGGGGCTGGGGACAGATACGCAGTATTTT. Translated: CASSQSGGLGTDTQYF.

The V call is TRBV13, the J call TRBJ1-3; a possible D gene is TRBD1 (5 bases). Germline-derived CDR1 and CDR2 are PRHDT and FYEKMQ (reference sequence). Trimming shortened V by 3 bases and J by 6 bases, and 12 bases separated the two germline ends. The CDR3 sequence is 14 residues long. DNA for the CDR3: TGTGCCAGCAGCTTCTGGGGGAATGAAAACACCATATATTTT. As protein: CASSFWGNENTIYF.

This clone is a singleton in its sample. The rearrangement uses TRBV28 and TRBJ1-5, with D uncertain. This CDR3 region has 14 residues. CDR1 and CDR2 (germline): MDHEN, SYDVKM. Trimming removed 6 bases from V and 3 bases from J, with 12 bases in between. The CDR3 DNA reads TGTGCCAGCAGGTCTCGGGGTTACAATCAGCCCCAGCATTTT. Translating it yields CASRSRGYNQPQHF.

This chain uses TRBV9 with TRBJ2-2; D not resolved. Trimming shortened V by 3 bases and J by 6 bases, and 9 bases separated the two germline ends. Per the germline V gene, CDR1 is SGDLS and CDR2 is YYNGEE. This CDR3 has 13 residues. CDR3 sequence: CASSASEPGELFF. The CDR3 bases are TGTGCCAGCAGCGCCTCGGAGCCCGGGGAGCTGTTTTTT.

V gene TRBV9 combines with J gene TRBJ2-7; 11 nucleotides match TRBD1. After removal of 4 bases from V and 7 bases from J, the junction contained 7 bases not matched to a gene. Per germline, CDR1 SGDLS and CDR2 YYNGEE. This CDR3 comprises 14 residues. This CDR3 reads CASSFGQGAGEQYF. The CDR3 DNA follows: TGTGCCAGCAGCTTTGGACAGGGGGCCGGAGAGCAGTACTTC.

This chain links TRBV13 with TRBJ2-4, with D possibly TRBD2 on 5 matching bases. The CDR3 totals 14 residues. Trimming removed 4 bases at V and 0 bases at J, with 7 bases between. Germline CDR1 PRHDT, CDR2 FYEKMQ (reference sequence). The CDR3 sequence: CASSSGLAKNIQYF. The DNA of the CDR3 is TGTGCCAGCAGCTCCGGACTAGCCAAAAACATTCAGTACTTC.

The chain is built from TRBV18 and TRBJ2-5; the D gene could be TRBD1 or TRBD2 (6 bases each). V shed 2 bases and J shed 2 bases, with 12 bases lying between them. Germline V gene lookup returns CDR1 KGHSH and CDR2 LQKENI. This CDR3 has 15 amino acids. This CDR3 is CASSPVADSQETQYF. Written as DNA, the CDR3 is TGTGCCAGCTCACCAGTAGCGGACAGTCAAGAGACCCAGTACTTC.

The J gene is TRBJ2-5, the V gene TRBV7-9, with D maybe TRBD2 (7 bases). The CDR3 loop spans 16 amino acids. V gave up 5 bases and J gave up 1 base, with 17 bases separating them. Germline-derived CDR1 and CDR2 are SEHNR and FQNEAQ (reference sequence). CDR3 nucleotides: TGTGCCAGCAGCCTCAAGGGGCGGGGGCCCCAAGAGACCCAGTACTTC. Protein sequence: CASSLKGRGPQETQYF.

Only one count was recorded for this clone. This chain connects TRBV7-2 to TRBJ2-5, with a weak D call TRBD1 (5 bases). Germline V gene sequence: CDR1 SGHTA, CDR2 FQGNSA. Between the trimmed V and J ends, which lost 4 bases and 0 bases, there was a span of 21 bases. There are 18 residues in the CDR3. The DNA of the CDR3 is TGTGCCAGCAGCTCACCGTCCCAGGGTTCAGCTGACCAAGAGACCCAGTACTTC. Translated, it gives CASSSPSQGSADQETQYF.

The J gene is TRBJ2-3, the V gene TRBV20-1; no clear D gene. The germline V gene encodes CDR1 DFQATT and CDR2 SNEGSKA (reference sequence). This CDR3 spans 11 amino acids. V was shortened by 4 bases and J by 2 bases, with 4 bases between the two germline ends. CDR3 sequence (DNA): TGCAGTGCTACCTACACAGATACGCAGTATTTT. Translating it yields CSATYTDTQYF.

The J gene is TRBJ2-2, the V gene TRBV10-1, with TRBD2 matching over 7 bases. CDR1 and CDR2 from the germline V gene are WNHNN and SYGVQD (reference sequence). The CDR3 is 16 amino acids. The V gene end was trimmed by 6 bases and the J gene end by 1 base; junction bases not matched to a gene: 8. The CDR3 DNA is TGCGCCAGCAGCGGGACTATCCTGCTGAACACCGGGGAGCTGTTTTTT. Protein sequence: CASSGTILLNTGELFF.